What follows is one TCR beta chain and its context. The antigen is undetermined. Germline lookup yields CDR1 SGHTA and CDR2 FQGNSA. The CDR3 has 17 residues. Trimming pared 0 bases from V and 6 bases from J, leaving 17 bases between. Specified time point: week 23, last vaccination. What each vaccine dose contained was 300 ug of mutant IDH1 20-mer peptide, accompanied by topical imiquimod. Sequencing was performed with immunoSEQ multiplex PCR; in TCRdb, only in-frame clones are kept and a portion is missing. Found here are 43,000 or so clones, about four fifths of them singletons; the top ten hold roughly 2.4%. This sample is drawn from a study of a mutant IDH1 vaccine in newly diagnosed glioma. On the study more broadly: Commencement of vaccination occurred 4-6 weeks following radiotherapy alone, or concurrently with temozolomide cycles. Radiotherapy, temozolomide, or both had been given previously, and both were given to most. Treated patients, approximately 62% male and roughly 40% female, averaged 40.4 years of age. Regarding the study as a whole: Of the patients, about 95% had vaccine-induced immune responses.

The chain carries TRBV7-2 and TRBJ2-2; tentative D call: TRBD2 (6 bases). The TCR sequence derives from a woman between 18 and 30 years old with glioma. Some clones in this sample may be carry-over from other donors' samples. The sample consisted of PBMCs, taken from a glioma patient whose treatment included an IDH1 peptide vaccine. CDR3: CASSLALGRGRSGELFF. The CDR3 DNA reads as TGTGCCAGCAGCTTAGCGCTGGGACGAGGGAGGTCCGGGGAGCTGTTTTTT.